Described below is a single TCR beta chain sequence and its context. The antigen is not known. Stimulus-free culture yielded autoproliferating CFSE-dim and non-proliferating CFSE-high T cells, each sequenced separately. Pooled replicate wells came from around 5x10^7 CFSE-labeled PBMCs cultured approximately seven days without stimulus. The PBMCs received 0.4 to 0.65 uM CFSE and serum-free culture with no added stimuli. The source of the sample is a study of memory B cells and T cells in multiple sclerosis. Findings of the study overall: Shared clonotype counts depended on differing compartment clone-set sizes and were normalized.

Only in-frame clones appear in the TCRdb table, and some are missing; sequencing was by immunoSEQ multiplex PCR. This sample has 25,000 to 35,000 clones, with 86% found just once. This receptor was identified in a human donor with multiple sclerosis. The material sequenced was PBMCs from blood kept in culture.

As DNA, the CDR3 is TGTGCCAGTAAGCGATATAGCAATCAGCCCCAGCATTTT. Translating it yields CASKRYSNQPQHF. J is TRBJ1-5 and V is TRBV19, with D uncertain. Deletions cut 7 bases from V and 0 bases from J, with 7 bases between. The CDR3 is made up of 13 amino acids. The V gene's germline CDR1 is LNHDA and CDR2 SQIVND (reference sequence).